Shown below are 28 T cell receptor beta chains from a single sample sequenced in a study of T-cell reconstitution after alpha-beta-depleted transplantation in children listed by TCRdb under 2016. The library was prepared using PCR. This sample was sequenced with an Illumina HiSeq 2500. TCR library preparation used molecular barcoding, with unique molecular identifiers applied to normalize quantification of the TCRbeta repertoire. TCRdb reran the public reads through fastp at Q25 and MiXCR, keeping productive beta chains. Identical CDR3 proteins give one entry, which carries the most common genes and DNA. This sample has 45,000 to 60,000 distinct CDR3 sequences in its table, and roughly 50% of those were observed once. Together, the top ten hold more than 30% of the sample. Explained via the paper, the treatment or condition label denotes: allogeneic hematopoietic cell transplantation with graft depleted of TCRalphabeta T cells and CD19 B cells.

The sequences come from peripheral blood, collected before TCRalphabeta/CD19-depleted stem cell transplant. Source of these receptors: a boy under two years old with SCID, due to receive a stem cell transplant.

The chain employs TRBV7-2 and TRBJ1-5; D is uncertain. This CDR3 has 13 residues. Germline V gene lookup returns CDR1 SGHTA and CDR2 FQGNSA. The V end lost 5 bases, the J end lost 4 bases, and 9 bases lay between the germline ends. CDR3 protein: CASSVRGNQPQHF. In DNA form, the CDR3 reads TGTGCCAGCAGCGTCCGGGGTAATCAGCCCCAGCATTTT.

V gene TRBV5-5 combines with J gene TRBJ1-2, with D perhaps TRBD1 (6 bases). The germline V gene has CDR1 SGHKS and CDR2 YYEKEE (reference sequence). Trimming removed 4 bases from V and 8 bases from J, with 24 bases in between. This CDR3 has 16 residues. The CDR3 DNA sequence: TGTGCCAGCAGCAATGGACAGAGCTCCCTACTGGGGGGCTACACCTTC. Its translation: CASSNGQSSLLGGYTF.

The J gene is TRBJ2-1, the V gene TRBV6-4; 8 nucleotides match TRBD2. The length of the CDR3 is 16 residues. J was trimmed by 1 base and V by 2 bases; bases with no gene match: 4. The germline V gene has CDR1 MRHNA and CDR2 SNTAGT. The DNA for the CDR3 is TGTGCCAGCAGTGACGGAGCTAGCGGGTCCTACAATGAGCAGTTCTTC. It specifies CASSDGASGSYNEQFF.

The chain recombines TRBV20-1 with TRBJ2-1; 8 bases match TRBD2. The CDR3 contains 16 residues. V lost 3 bases to trimming and J lost 7 bases; unmatched junction nucleotides: 14. Germline-derived CDR1 and CDR2 are DFQATT and SNEGSKA (reference sequence). As DNA, the CDR3 is TGCAGTGCTAGCACCGAGCGGGGGACCCTGAGGAATGAGCAGTTCTTC. This translates into CSASTERGTLRNEQFF.

The rearrangement links TRBV20-1 to TRBJ2-2; the match to TRBD1 covers 9 bases. The V gene end was trimmed by 6 bases and the J gene end by 7 bases; junction bases not matched to a gene: 9. Per the germline V gene, CDR1 is DFQATT and CDR2 is SNEGSKA (reference sequence). The CDR3 covers 14 residues. The chain's CDR3 is CSAALTGGVGELFF. The CDR3 DNA sequence: TGCAGTGCCGCCCTGACAGGGGGTGTCGGGGAGCTGTTTTTT.

This clonotype was seen a handful of times. The rearrangement links TRBV4-1 to TRBJ1-2, with D maybe TRBD1 (5 bases). This CDR3 has 15 amino acids. Germline V gene sequence: CDR1 MGHRA, CDR2 YSYEKL. V lost 7 bases and J 8 bases, leaving 23 bases between the germline ends. CDR3 DNA: TGCGCCAGCAAACGAGATGTGGGGCAGGGTGGCGGCTACACCTTC. This codes for CASKRDVGQGGGYTF.

The V gene is TRBV5-1, the J gene TRBJ2-5; maybe TRBD1 (6 bases). The CDR3 covers 15 residues. Trimming shortened V by 4 bases and J by 1 base, and 14 bases separated the two germline ends. Germline V gene sequence: CDR1 SGHRS, CDR2 YFSETQ. This chain's CDR3 is CASSATGTIQETQYF. DNA of the CDR3: TGCGCCAGCAGCGCCACCGGGACAATCCAAGAGACCCAGTACTTC.

The rearrangement joins TRBV27 to TRBJ2-5, with D possibly TRBD1 on 6 matching bases. Trimming took 11 bases from V and 1 from J, leaving 11 bases between them. The germline gives CDR1 MNHEY, CDR2 SMNVEV (reference sequence). The CDR3 has 12 amino acids. DNA for the CDR3: TGTGCCGTAAACAGGGCCCAAGAGACCCAGTACTTC. Translated: CAVNRAQETQYF.

This chain connects TRBV2 to TRBJ1-1, with D unclear. CDR3 size: 13 residues. V shed 3 bases and J shed 11 bases, with 16 bases lying between them. The V gene's germline CDR1 is SNHLY and CDR2 FYNNEI. CDR3 nucleotide sequence: TGTGCCAGCAGTGACATCCTCCGGAAGGACGCTTTCTTT. This encodes CASSDILRKDAFF.

This clonotype was counted many times. V and J are TRBV12-3 or TRBV12-4 and TRBJ2-5; maybe TRBD1 (5 bases). The CDR3 length is 16 residues. Trimming removed 2 bases from V and 0 bases from J, with 13 bases in between. The CDR3 region is CASSLRGQPNQETQYF. In DNA, the CDR3 is TGTGCCAGCAGTTTAAGGGGCCAGCCCAACCAAGAGACCCAGTACTTC.

This clonotype was seen many times. The chain links TRBV5-1 to TRBJ1-1, with D uncertain. The germline V gene encodes CDR1 SGHRS and CDR2 YFSETQ. Trimming cost V 0 bases and J 2 bases, with 8 bases left between them. CDR3 length: 14 amino acids. CDR3 region: CASSLVGDNTEAFF. CDR3 nucleotide sequence: TGCGCCAGCAGCTTGGTCGGGGATAACACTGAAGCTTTCTTT. Full variable domain (rest looked up from reference TRBV5-1 and TRBJ1-1): KAGVTQTPRYLIKTRGQQVTLSCSPISGHRSVSWYQQTPGQGLQFLFEYFSETQRNKGNFPGRFSGRQFSNSRSEMNVSTLELGDSALYLCASSLVGDNTEAFFGQGTRLTVV.

This clonotype showed up many times. The rearrangement joins TRBV5-1 to TRBJ2-5; no firm D call. Germline CDR1 reads SGHRS; CDR2 reads YFSETQ. The CDR3 totals 14 residues. V gave up 2 bases and J gave up 1 base, with 9 bases separating them. The CDR3 nucleotides are TGCGCCAGCAGCTTAGCAGGCGGCCAAGAGACCCAGTACTTC. Translating it yields CASSLAGGQETQYF.

The chain carries TRBV28 and TRBJ1-3; D is possibly TRBD1 (5 bases). The CDR3 contains 17 residues. CDR1 and CDR2 (germline): MDHEN, SYDVKM. V was shortened by 0 bases and J by 1 base, with 13 bases between the two germline ends. Here the CDR3 reads CASSLWTDLRSGNTIYF. As DNA, the CDR3 is TGTGCCAGCAGTTTATGGACAGACCTTAGATCTGGAAACACCATATATTTT.

V gene TRBV9 combines with J gene TRBJ2-7, with 7 bases matching TRBD2. Germline-derived CDR1 and CDR2 are SGDLS and YYNGEE. V lost 4 bases and J lost 1; bases outside the gene matches: 5. The CDR3 totals 14 residues. The CDR3 protein is CASSPREASYEQYF. The CDR3 region has the DNA TGTGCCAGCAGCCCTCGGGAGGCTTCCTACGAGCAGTACTTC.

The chain employs TRBV12-3 or TRBV12-4 and TRBJ2-1, with D perhaps assigned TRBD1 or TRBD2 (5 bases each). CDR3 size: 15 residues. Trimming took 6 bases from V and 7 from J, leaving 19 bases between them. Here the CDR3 DNA reads TGTGCCAGCAGGATCACCCCACTCGGGACGAATGAGCAGTTCTTC. Its translation is CASRITPLGTNEQFF.

The V gene is TRBV20-1, the J gene TRBJ2-3; the match to TRBD2 covers 13 bases. Germline CDR1 is DFQATT and CDR2 is SNEGSKA (reference sequence). V was clipped by 6 bases and J by 9 bases; unmatched bases: 15. The CDR3 is 16 residues long. The CDR3 reads CSAPRRTSGGPRTQYF. The CDR3 nucleotides read TGCAGTGCCCCCCGGCGGACTAGCGGGGGCCCCAGGACGCAGTATTTT.

The chain carries TRBV7-9 and TRBJ1-1; 7 bases match TRBD1. The CDR3 consists of 15 residues. The V segment lost 2 bases and the J segment 1 base; nucleotides outside the gene matches: 4. The germline gives CDR1 SEHNR, CDR2 FQNEAQ (reference sequence). The DNA for the CDR3 is TGTGCCAGCAGCTTATACCGGGACAGGAACACTGAAGCTTTCTTT. Protein: CASSLYRDRNTEAFF.

The chain couples TRBV7-9 to TRBJ2-7; D remains ambiguous. In germline, CDR1 is SEHNR, CDR2 FQNEAQ (reference sequence). CDR3 length: 13 amino acids. The germline V and J ends were trimmed by 4 bases and 3 bases, with 10 bases remaining between them. CDR3 nucleotide sequence: TGTGCCAGCAGCTCCGGTAGAGGCTACGAGCAGTACTTC. It encodes CASSSGRGYEQYF.

In this sample, this clonotype turned up a few times. The rearrangement links TRBV5-8 to TRBJ2-3, with D unresolved. The CDR3 spans 13 residues. The germline gives CDR1 SGHTS, CDR2 YDEGEE. The V end was cut by 5 bases, the J end by 2 bases, with 9 bases between. CDR3 sequence reads: CASRTTNTDTQYF. As DNA, the CDR3 is TGTGCCAGCAGGACAACCAACACAGATACGCAGTATTTT. Looking up the rest from reference TRBV5-8 and TRBJ2-3 gives the full variable domain: EAGVTQSPTHLIKTRGQQATLRCSPISGHTSVYWYQQALGLGLQFLLWYDEGEERNRGNFPPRFSGRQFPNYSSELNVNALELEDSALYLCASRTTNTDTQYFGPGTRLTVL.

The V and J genes are TRBV13 and TRBJ2-7; D possibly corresponds to TRBD1 (6 bases). The CDR3 extends over 15 amino acids. Per germline, CDR1 PRHDT and CDR2 FYEKMQ (reference sequence). Between the trimmed V and J ends, which lost 5 bases and 5 bases, there was a span of 19 bases. The CDR3 protein is CASSHQKGQGHEQYF. DNA of the CDR3: TGTGCCAGCAGCCACCAGAAGGGACAAGGACACGAGCAGTACTTC.

The gene calls are TRBV9 and TRBJ2-3, with D possibly matching TRBD1 (6 bases). This CDR3 has 15 amino acids. Germline assignment: CDR1 SGDLS and CDR2 YYNGEE. The V and J ends lost 3 bases and 0 bases respectively, with 11 bases between them. The CDR3 sequence is CASSAGQSSTDTQYF. In DNA, the CDR3 is TGTGCCAGCAGCGCCGGACAGTCTAGCACAGATACGCAGTATTTT.

The CDR3 region is CASSPRFGSGSEETQYF. As DNA, the CDR3 is TGTGCCAGCTCACCACGTTTCGGTAGCGGGTCCGAAGAGACCCAGTACTTC. The rearrangement uses TRBV18 and TRBJ2-5; 7 bases map to TRBD2. Trimming cost V 1 base and J 3 bases; bases outside gene matches: 11. The CDR3 is made up of 17 amino acids. Germline CDR1 and CDR2: KGHSH and LQKENI.

This clonotype has just a few counts. This chain joins TRBV20-1 and TRBJ2-5; no definite D call. V lost 0 bases and J lost 5, with 25 bases in between. Germline V lookup: CDR1 DFQATT, CDR2 SNEGSKA (reference sequence). This CDR3 region has 18 residues. The CDR3 sequence is CSARDSAFRPKEIETQYF. CDR3 coding DNA: TGCAGTGCTAGAGACTCGGCGTTTCGGCCGAAGGAGATTGAGACCCAGTACTTC.

The table lists this clonotype with a count of one. The chain is built from TRBV12-3 or TRBV12-4 and TRBJ1-5; the D gene is possibly TRBD1 (5 bases). Trimming shortened V by 3 bases and J by 2 bases, and 5 bases separated the two germline ends. This CDR3 region has 13 residues. The CDR3 DNA sequence: TGTGCCAGCAGTTTGACAGGCAATCAGCCCCAGCATTTT. Encoded protein: CASSLTGNQPQHF.

There are a few counts of this clonotype. V usage is TRBV28 and J usage is TRBJ2-7; the match to TRBD2 covers 9 bases. The CDR3 covers 13 residues. The germline V gene has CDR1 MDHEN and CDR2 SYDVKM. J gave up 5 bases and V 5 bases, and 4 bases lay outside the gene matches. Here the CDR3 reads CASSGGGGNEQYF. The CDR3 DNA follows: TGTGCCAGCAGTGGCGGGGGGGGGAACGAGCAGTACTTC.

The rearrangement links TRBV20-1 to TRBJ1-5; perhaps TRBD1 as D (5 bases). There are 14 residues in the CDR3. Germline lookup yields CDR1 DFQATT and CDR2 SNEGSKA (reference sequence). V shed 6 bases and J shed 2 bases, with 14 bases lying between them. The CDR3 here is CSARDRVGNQPQHF. CDR3 nucleotides: TGCAGTGCACGGGACCGAGTGGGCAATCAGCCCCAGCATTTT.

The genes are TRBV5-1 and TRBJ1-1; D is perhaps TRBD1 (6 bases). Germline assignment: CDR1 SGHRS and CDR2 YFSETQ. This CDR3 has 16 residues. Trimming left V 5 bases short and J 3 bases short, with 20 bases between. CDR3 coding DNA: TGCGCCAGCAGTCTTGGATGGGGGGCGGGGGACACTGAAGCTTTCTTT. This codes for CASSLGWGAGDTEAFF.

J is TRBJ2-1 and V is TRBV20-1, with 7 nucleotides matching TRBD2. CDR1 is DFQATT, CDR2 SNEGSKA, per germline (reference sequence). The CDR3 is 14 residues long. V dropped 5 bases and J dropped 0; count of bases not matched to a gene: 4. The CDR3 loop reads CSALSGSSYNEQFF. DNA of the CDR3: TGCAGTGCTCTTAGCGGGTCCTCCTACAATGAGCAGTTCTTC.